A selection of T cell receptor beta chains follows, all from one sample in a study of cytomegalovirus exposure and HLA in healthy donors. Generated by immunoSEQ multiplex PCR, the TCRdb table keeps only in-frame clones and is missing some. Counted here are about 180,000 clones, more than 75% occurring once; the ten biggest clones make up about 2.5%. Sample: PBMCs. The source is a woman aged 25 to 39 in good health and CMV-seropositive. Each CDR3 is given with its conserved first and last residue. D genes are given only for firm matches. Not all rows give a size; the values are once, few, many and, for expanded clones, a class.

clone size: .
D gene: TRBD1
J gene: TRBJ1-4
V gene: TRBV19
CDR3 protein: CASNDRGTNEKLFF
CDR3 DNA: TGTGCCAGTAATGACAGGGGGACTAATGAAAAACTGTTTTTT

clone size: .
D gene: TRBD2
J gene: TRBJ2-1
V gene: TRBV7-6
CDR3 protein: CASSRTSSPHNEQFF
CDR3 DNA: TGTGCCAGCAGCCGGACTAGCTCGCCCCACAATGAGCAGTTCTTC

clone size: .
D gene: .
J gene: TRBJ2-7
V gene: TRBV7-8
CDR3 protein: CASSPTTGLPVLSYEQYF
CDR3 DNA: TGTGCCAGCAGCCCAACTACAGGGTTACCCGTCCTCTCCTACGAGCAGTACTTC

clone size: .
D gene: .
J gene: TRBJ2-7
V gene: TRBV11-2
CDR3 protein: CASSREGYEQYF
CDR3 DNA: TGTGCCAGCAGTCGAGAGGGCTACGAGCAGTACTTC

clone size: .
D gene: .
J gene: TRBJ2-5
V gene: TRBV4-2
CDR3 protein: CASSSRVQETQYF
CDR3 DNA: TGTGCCAGCAGCTCCCGGGTCCAAGAGACCCAGTACTTC

clone size: .
D gene: .
J gene: TRBJ2-7
V gene: TRBV5-1
CDR3 protein: CASSLGHRGAPEQYF
CDR3 DNA: TGCGCCAGCAGCTTGGGACACCGGGGGGCGCCCGAGCAGTACTTC

clone size: .
D gene: TRBD2
J gene: TRBJ2-5
V gene: TRBV29-1
CDR3 protein: CSGTTSGGQTQYF
CDR3 DNA: TGCAGCGGCACGACTAGCGGGGGGCAGACCCAGTACTTC

clone size: .
D gene: TRBD1
J gene: TRBJ1-5
V gene: TRBV15
CDR3 protein: CATIRDRDSNQPQHF
CDR3 DNA: TGTGCCACCATCCGGGACAGAGATAGCAATCAGCCCCAGCATTTT

clone size: .
D gene: .
J gene: TRBJ2-1
V gene: TRBV11-3
CDR3 protein: CASSLGGSYNEQFF
CDR3 DNA: TGTGCCAGCAGCTTAGGCGGGTCCTACAATGAGCAGTTCTTC

clone size: .
D gene: .
J gene: TRBJ1-1
V gene: TRBV29-1
CDR3 protein: CSAHILSLDTEAFF
CDR3 DNA: TGCAGCGCCCACATCCTTTCCCTTGACACTGAAGCTTTCTTT

clone size: .
D gene: TRBD2
J gene: TRBJ2-7
V gene: TRBV19
CDR3 protein: CASSISGGELEQYF
CDR3 DNA: TGTGCCAGTAGTATTTCCGGGGGGGAACTCGAGCAGTACTTC

clone size: .
D gene: .
J gene: TRBJ1-4
V gene: TRBV7-2
CDR3 protein: CASNNRATNEKLFF
CDR3 DNA: TGTGCCAGCAATAACAGGGCAACTAATGAAAAACTGTTTTTT

clone size: .
D gene: TRBD2
J gene: TRBJ2-3
V gene: TRBV4-3
CDR3 protein: CASSQVIGLGDTQYF
CDR3 DNA: TGCGCCAGCAGCCAAGTAATTGGACTAGGCGATACGCAGTATTTT

clone size: .
D gene: .
J gene: TRBJ2-7
V gene: TRBV11-2
CDR3 protein: CASSLPGTPPMNF
CDR3 DNA: TGTGCCAGCAGCTTACCCGGGACTCCCCCCATGAACTTC

clone size: .
D gene: .
J gene: TRBJ1-1
V gene: TRBV6-4
CDR3 protein: CASSGQAENGNTEAFF
CDR3 DNA: TGTGCCAGCAGTGGGCAGGCCGAGAACGGGAACACTGAAGCTTTCTTT

clone size: few
D gene: .
J gene: TRBJ2-7
V gene: TRBV7-9
CDR3 protein: CASSLAAVGEQYF
CDR3 DNA: TGTGCCAGCAGCTTAGCGGCGGTTGGGGAGCAGTACTTC

clone size: .
D gene: TRBD1
J gene: TRBJ1-4
V gene: TRBV13
CDR3 protein: CASSSPGTGDEKLFF
CDR3 DNA: TGTGCCAGCAGCTCCCCAGGGACAGGGGATGAAAAACTGTTTTTT

clone size: .
D gene: .
J gene: TRBJ2-7
V gene: TRBV27
CDR3 protein: CASSPPATRIYEQYF
CDR3 DNA: TGTGCCAGCAGCCCCCCCGCCACGAGGATTTACGAGCAGTACTTC

clone size: .
D gene: TRBD2
J gene: TRBJ2-5
V gene: TRBV10-1
CDR3 protein: CASSELAGRLVQETQYF
CDR3 DNA: TGCGCCAGCAGTGAGCTAGCGGGGAGGCTGGTCCAAGAGACCCAGTACTTC

clone size: .
D gene: .
J gene: TRBJ1-4
V gene: TRBV15
CDR3 protein: CATSRDSGHRFF
CDR3 DNA: TGTGCCACCAGCAGAGATTCGGGACACCGCTTTTTT

clone size: few
D gene: .
J gene: TRBJ1-2
V gene: TRBV5-1
CDR3 protein: CASSVTGYGYTF
CDR3 DNA: TGCGCCAGCAGCGTAACAGGGTATGGCTACACCTTC

clone size: few
D gene: .
J gene: TRBJ1-2
V gene: TRBV4-1
CDR3 protein: CASSHPGGNYGYTF
CDR3 DNA: TGCGCCAGCAGCCATCCCGGGGGGAACTATGGCTACACCTTC

clone size: .
D gene: TRBD2
J gene: TRBJ2-1
V gene: TRBV9
CDR3 protein: CASSVERGSYNEQFF
CDR3 DNA: TGTGCCAGCAGCGTTGAGCGGGGCTCCTACAATGAGCAGTTCTTC

clone size: .
D gene: .
J gene: TRBJ2-2
V gene: TRBV19
CDR3 protein: CASSRATELFF
CDR3 DNA: TGTGCCAGTAGTAGGGCCACGGAGCTGTTTTTT

clone size: .
D gene: TRBD1
J gene: TRBJ2-5
V gene: TRBV7-9
CDR3 protein: CASSLGTGRGETQYF
CDR3 DNA: TGTGCCAGCAGCCTAGGGACAGGGCGAGGGGAGACCCAGTACTTC

clone size: .
D gene: .
J gene: TRBJ1-2
V gene: TRBV28
CDR3 protein: CASSSHGVYGYTF
CDR3 DNA: TGTGCCAGCAGTTCCCATGGAGTATATGGCTACACCTTC